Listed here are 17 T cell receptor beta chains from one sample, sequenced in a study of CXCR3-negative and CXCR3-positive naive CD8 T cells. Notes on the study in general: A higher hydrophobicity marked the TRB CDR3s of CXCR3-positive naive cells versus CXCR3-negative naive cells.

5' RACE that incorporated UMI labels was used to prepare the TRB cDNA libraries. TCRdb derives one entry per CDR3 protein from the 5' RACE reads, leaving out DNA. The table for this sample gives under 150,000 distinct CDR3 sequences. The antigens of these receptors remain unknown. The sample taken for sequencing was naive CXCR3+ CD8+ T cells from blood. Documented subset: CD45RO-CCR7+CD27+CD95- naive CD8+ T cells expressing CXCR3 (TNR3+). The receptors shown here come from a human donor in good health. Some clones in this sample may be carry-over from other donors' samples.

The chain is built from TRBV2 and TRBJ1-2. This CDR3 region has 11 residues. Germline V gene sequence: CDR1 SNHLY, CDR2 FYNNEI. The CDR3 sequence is CATARTYGYTF.

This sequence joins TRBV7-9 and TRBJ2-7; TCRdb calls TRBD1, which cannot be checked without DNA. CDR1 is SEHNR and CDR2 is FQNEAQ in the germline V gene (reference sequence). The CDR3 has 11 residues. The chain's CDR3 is CASSTLGEQYF.

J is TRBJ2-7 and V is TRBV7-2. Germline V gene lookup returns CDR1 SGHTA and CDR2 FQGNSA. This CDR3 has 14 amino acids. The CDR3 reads CASSLLGGSYEQYF.

The CDR3 spells CASSPDRNTGELFF. The chain uses TRBV7-9 and TRBJ2-2; with no DNA, the TCRdb D assignment of TRBD1 cannot be verified. There are 14 residues in the CDR3. Germline V gives CDR1 SEHNR, CDR2 FQNEAQ (reference sequence).

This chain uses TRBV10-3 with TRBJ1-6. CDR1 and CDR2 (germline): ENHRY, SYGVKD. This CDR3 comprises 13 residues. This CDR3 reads CAISELGNSPLHF.

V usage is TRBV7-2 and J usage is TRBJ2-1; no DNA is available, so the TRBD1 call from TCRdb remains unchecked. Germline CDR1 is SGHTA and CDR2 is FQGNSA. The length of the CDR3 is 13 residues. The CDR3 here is CASSFWGDGEQFF.

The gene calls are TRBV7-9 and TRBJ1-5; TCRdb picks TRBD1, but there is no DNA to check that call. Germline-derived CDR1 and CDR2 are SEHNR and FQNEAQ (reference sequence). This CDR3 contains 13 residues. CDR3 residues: CASSSTENQPQHF.

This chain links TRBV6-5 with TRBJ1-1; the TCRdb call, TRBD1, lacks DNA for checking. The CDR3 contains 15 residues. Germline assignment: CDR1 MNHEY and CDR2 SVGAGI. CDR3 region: CASSPTGPLNTEAFF.

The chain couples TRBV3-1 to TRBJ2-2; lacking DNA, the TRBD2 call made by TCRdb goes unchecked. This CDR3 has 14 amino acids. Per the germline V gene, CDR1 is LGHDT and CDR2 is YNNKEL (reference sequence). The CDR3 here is CASSELARTGELFF. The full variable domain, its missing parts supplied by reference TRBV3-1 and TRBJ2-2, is DTAVSQTPKYLVTQMGNDKSIKCEQNLGHDTMYWYKQDSKKFLKIMFSYNNKELIINETVPNRFSPKSPDKAHLNLHINSLELGDSAVYFCASSELARTGELFFGEGSRLTVL.

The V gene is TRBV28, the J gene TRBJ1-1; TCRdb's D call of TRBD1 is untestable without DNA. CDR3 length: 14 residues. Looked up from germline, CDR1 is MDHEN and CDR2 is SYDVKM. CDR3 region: CASSLKGHNTEAFF. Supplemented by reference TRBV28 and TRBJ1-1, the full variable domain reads DVKVTQSSRYLVKRTGEKVFLECVQDMDHENMFWYRQDPGLGLRLIYFSYDVKMKEKGDIPEGYSVSREKKERFSLILESASTNQTSMYLCASSLKGHNTEAFFGQGTRLTVV.

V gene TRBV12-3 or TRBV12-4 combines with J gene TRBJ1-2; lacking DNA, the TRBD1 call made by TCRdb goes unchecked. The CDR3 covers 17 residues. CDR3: CASSFWPGGAQKAGYTF.

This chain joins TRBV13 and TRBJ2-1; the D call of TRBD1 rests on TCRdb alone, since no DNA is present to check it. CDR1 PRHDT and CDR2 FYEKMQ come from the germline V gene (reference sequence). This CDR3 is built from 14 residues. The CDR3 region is CASSARQVPNEQFF.

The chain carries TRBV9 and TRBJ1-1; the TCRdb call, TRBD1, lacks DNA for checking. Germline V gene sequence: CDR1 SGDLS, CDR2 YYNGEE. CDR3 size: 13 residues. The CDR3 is CASSAQGGTEAFF.

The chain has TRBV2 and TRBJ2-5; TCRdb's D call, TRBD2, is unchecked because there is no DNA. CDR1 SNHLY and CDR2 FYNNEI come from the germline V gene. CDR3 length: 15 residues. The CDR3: CASSSWRTGTETQYF.

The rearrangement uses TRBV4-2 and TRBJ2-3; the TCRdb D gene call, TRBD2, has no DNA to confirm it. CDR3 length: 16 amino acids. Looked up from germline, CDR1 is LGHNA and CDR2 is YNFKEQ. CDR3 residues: CASSGSGTSVPDTQYF.

The CDR3 is CASRVGGNEQFF. The chain has TRBV7-3 and TRBJ2-1; TCRdb lists TRBD2, though no DNA is available to test this call. The CDR3 covers 12 residues. The germline CDR1 and CDR2 sequences are SGHTA and FQGTGA.

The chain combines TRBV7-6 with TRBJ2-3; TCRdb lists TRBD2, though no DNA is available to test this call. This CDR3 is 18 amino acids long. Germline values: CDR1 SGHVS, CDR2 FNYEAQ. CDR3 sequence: CASSLVGGLAGFTDTQYF.